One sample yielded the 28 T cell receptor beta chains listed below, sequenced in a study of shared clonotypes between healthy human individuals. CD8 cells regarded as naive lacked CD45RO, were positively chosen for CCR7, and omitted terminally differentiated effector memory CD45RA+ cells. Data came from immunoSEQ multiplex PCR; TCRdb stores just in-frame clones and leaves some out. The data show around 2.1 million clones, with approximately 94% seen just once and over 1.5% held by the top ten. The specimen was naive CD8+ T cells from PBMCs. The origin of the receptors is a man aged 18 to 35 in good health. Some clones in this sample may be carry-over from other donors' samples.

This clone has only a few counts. CDR3 amino acids: CASSPPGNEQFF. CDR3 nucleotides: TGTGCCAGCAGCCCACCAGGTAATGAGCAGTTCTTC. V is TRBV4-2 and J is TRBJ2-1; D gene ambiguous. This CDR3 has 12 residues. The germline gives CDR1 LGHNA, CDR2 YNFKEQ. The V end was cut by 4 bases, the J end by 7 bases, with 8 bases between.

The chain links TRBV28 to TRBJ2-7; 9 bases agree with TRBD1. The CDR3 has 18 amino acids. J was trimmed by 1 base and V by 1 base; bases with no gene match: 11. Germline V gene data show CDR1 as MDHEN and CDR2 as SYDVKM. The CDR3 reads CASSLYPRTGAHSYEQYF. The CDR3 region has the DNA TGTGCCAGCAGTTTATATCCCCGGACAGGGGCTCATTCCTACGAGCAGTACTTC.

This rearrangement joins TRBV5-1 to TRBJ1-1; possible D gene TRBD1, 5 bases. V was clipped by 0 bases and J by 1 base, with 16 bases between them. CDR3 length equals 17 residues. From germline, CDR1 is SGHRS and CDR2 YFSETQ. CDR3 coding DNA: TGCGCCAGCAGCTTGGCCACTATGGGACGGAAGAACACTGAAGCTTTCTTT. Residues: CASSLATMGRKNTEAFF.

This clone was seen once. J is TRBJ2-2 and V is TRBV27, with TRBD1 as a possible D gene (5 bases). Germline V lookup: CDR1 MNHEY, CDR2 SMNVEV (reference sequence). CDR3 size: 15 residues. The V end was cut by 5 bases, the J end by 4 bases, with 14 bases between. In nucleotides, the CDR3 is TGTGCCAGCAGTGCACGGACACCCGGCACCGGGGAGCTGTTTTTT. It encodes CASSARTPGTGELFF.

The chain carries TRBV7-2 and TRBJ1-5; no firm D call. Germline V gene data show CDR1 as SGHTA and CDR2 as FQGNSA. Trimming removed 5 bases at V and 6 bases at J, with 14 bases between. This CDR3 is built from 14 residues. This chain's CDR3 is CASSPVGSGQPQHF. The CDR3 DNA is TGTGCCAGCAGCCCCGTGGGGTCCGGTCAGCCCCAGCATTTT.

The CDR3 DNA sequence: TGTGCCAGCAGTTCCCGACAGGAGAACCCCCAAGAGACCCAGTACTTC. It is translated as CASSSRQENPQETQYF. This chain connects TRBV28 to TRBJ2-5; D might be TRBD1 (6 bases). Trimming took 4 bases from V and 1 from J, leaving 16 bases between them. Per germline, CDR1 MDHEN and CDR2 SYDVKM. The CDR3 extends over 16 amino acids. Full variable domain (rest looked up from reference TRBV28 and TRBJ2-5): DVKVTQSSRYLVKRTGEKVFLECVQDMDHENMFWYRQDPGLGLRLIYFSYDVKMKEKGDIPEGYSVSREKKERFSLILESASTNQTSMYLCASSSRQENPQETQYFGPGTRLLVL.

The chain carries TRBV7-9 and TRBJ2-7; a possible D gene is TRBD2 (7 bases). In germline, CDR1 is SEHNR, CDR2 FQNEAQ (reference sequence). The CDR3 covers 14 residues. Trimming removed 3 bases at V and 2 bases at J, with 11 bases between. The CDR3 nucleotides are TGTGCCAGCAGCTTGGCGGGGGCACCCTACGAGCAGTACTTC. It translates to CASSLAGAPYEQYF.

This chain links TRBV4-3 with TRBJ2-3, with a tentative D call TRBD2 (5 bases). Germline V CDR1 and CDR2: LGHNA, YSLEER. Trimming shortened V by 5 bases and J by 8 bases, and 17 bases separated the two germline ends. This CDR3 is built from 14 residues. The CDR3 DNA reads TGCGCCAGCAGCGCCTCGGGAAAGACGGTTACGCAGTATTTT. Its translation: CASSASGKTVTQYF.

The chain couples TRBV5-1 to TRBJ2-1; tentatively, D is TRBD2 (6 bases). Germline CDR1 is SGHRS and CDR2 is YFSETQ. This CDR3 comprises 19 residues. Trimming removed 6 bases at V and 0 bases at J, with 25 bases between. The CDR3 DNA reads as TGCGCCAGCACCGCTCCCCAAGTCGGTAGCGGATTCTCCTACAATGAGCAGTTCTTC. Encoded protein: CASTAPQVGSGFSYNEQFF. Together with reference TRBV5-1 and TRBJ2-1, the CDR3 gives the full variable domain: KAGVTQTPRYLIKTRGQQVTLSCSPISGHRSVSWYQQTPGQGLQFLFEYFSETQRNKGNFPGRFSGRQFSNSRSEMNVSTLELGDSALYLCASTAPQVGSGFSYNEQFFGPGTRLTVL.

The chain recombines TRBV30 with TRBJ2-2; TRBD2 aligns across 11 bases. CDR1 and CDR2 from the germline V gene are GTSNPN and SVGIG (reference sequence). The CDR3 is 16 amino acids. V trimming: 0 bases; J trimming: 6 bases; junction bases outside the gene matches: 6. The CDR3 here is CAWSVRLAGIAGELFF. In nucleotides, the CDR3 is TGTGCCTGGAGTGTACGACTAGCGGGAATAGCCGGGGAGCTGTTTTTT. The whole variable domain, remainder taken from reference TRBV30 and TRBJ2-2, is SQTIHQWPATLVQPVGSPLSLECTVEGTSNPNLYWYRQAAGRGLQLLFYSVGIGQISSEVPQNLSASRPQDRQFILSSKKLLLSDSGFYLCAWSVRLAGIAGELFFGEGSRLTVL.

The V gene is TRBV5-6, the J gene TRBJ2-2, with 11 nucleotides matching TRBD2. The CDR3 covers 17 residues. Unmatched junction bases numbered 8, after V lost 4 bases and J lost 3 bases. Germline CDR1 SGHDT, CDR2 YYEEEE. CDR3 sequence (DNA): TGTGCCAGCAGCCTGAGTCCGGGACTAGCGGACACCGGGGAGCTGTTTTTT. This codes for CASSLSPGLADTGELFF. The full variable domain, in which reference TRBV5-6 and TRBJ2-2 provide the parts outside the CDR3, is DAGVTQSPTHLIKTRGQQVTLRCSPKSGHDTVSWYQQALGQGPQFIFQYYEEEERQRGNFPDRFSGHQFPNYSSELNVNALLLGDSALYLCASSLSPGLADTGELFFGEGSRLTVL.

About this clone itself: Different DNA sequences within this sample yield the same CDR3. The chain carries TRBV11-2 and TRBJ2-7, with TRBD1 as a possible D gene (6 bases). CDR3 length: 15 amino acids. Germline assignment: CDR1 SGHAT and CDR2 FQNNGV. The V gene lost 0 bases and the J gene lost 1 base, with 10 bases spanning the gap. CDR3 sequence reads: CASSLEPGHSYEQYF. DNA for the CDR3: TGTGCCAGCAGCTTAGAACCGGGACATTCCTACGAGCAGTACTTC.

The CDR3 here is CASSPTDGDNTEAFF. DNA for the CDR3: TGTGCCAGCAGCCCCACGGACGGGGATAACACTGAAGCTTTCTTT. V and J are TRBV14 and TRBJ1-1; no firm D call. The CDR3 spans 15 residues. The ends were cut back, 4 bases at V and 2 bases at J, with 14 bases in the middle. Per germline, CDR1 SGHDN and CDR2 FVKESK.

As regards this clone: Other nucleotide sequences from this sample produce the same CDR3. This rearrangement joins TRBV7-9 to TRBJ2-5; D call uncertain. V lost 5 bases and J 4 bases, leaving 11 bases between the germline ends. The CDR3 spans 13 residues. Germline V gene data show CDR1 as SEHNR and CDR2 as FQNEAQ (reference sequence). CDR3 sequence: CASSPLPGETQYF. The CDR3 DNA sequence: TGTGCCAGCAGCCCCCTACCGGGAGAGACCCAGTACTTC.

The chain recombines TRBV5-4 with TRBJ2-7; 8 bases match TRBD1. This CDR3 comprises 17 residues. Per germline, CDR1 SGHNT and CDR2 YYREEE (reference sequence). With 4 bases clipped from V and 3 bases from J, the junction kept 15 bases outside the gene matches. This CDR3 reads CASSPTQGQVWDYEQYF. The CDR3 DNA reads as TGTGCCAGCAGCCCTACCCAGGGACAGGTTTGGGACTACGAGCAGTACTTC.

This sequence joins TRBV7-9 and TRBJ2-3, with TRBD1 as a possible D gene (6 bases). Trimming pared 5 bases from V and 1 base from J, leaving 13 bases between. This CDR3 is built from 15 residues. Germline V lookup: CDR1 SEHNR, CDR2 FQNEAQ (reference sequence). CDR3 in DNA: TGTGCCAGCAGCCCTTTCAGGGGTGGCACAGATACGCAGTATTTT. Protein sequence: CASSPFRGGTDTQYF.

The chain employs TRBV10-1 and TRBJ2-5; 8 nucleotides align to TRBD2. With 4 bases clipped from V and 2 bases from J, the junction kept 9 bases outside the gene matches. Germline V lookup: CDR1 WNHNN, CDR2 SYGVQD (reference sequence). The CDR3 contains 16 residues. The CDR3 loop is CASSGLVAGLQETQYF. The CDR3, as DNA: TGCGCCAGCAGTGGACTGGTAGCGGGATTACAAGAGACCCAGTACTTC.

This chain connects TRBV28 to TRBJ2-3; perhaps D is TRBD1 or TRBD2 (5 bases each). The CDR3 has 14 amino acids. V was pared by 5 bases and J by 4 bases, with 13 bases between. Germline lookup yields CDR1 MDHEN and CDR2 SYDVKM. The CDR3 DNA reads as TGTGCCAGCAGTCCACGACAGAGGGCAGATACGCAGTATTTT. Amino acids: CASSPRQRADTQYF. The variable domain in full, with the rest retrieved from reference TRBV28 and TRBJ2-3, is DVKVTQSSRYLVKRTGEKVFLECVQDMDHENMFWYRQDPGLGLRLIYFSYDVKMKEKGDIPEGYSVSREKKERFSLILESASTNQTSMYLCASSPRQRADTQYFGPGTRLTVL.

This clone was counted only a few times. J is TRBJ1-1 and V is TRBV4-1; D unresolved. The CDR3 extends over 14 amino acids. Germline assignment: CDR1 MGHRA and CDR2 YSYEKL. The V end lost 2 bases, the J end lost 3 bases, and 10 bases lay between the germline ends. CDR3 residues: CASSQRDTYTEAFF. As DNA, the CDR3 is TGCGCCAGCAGCCAAAGAGACACATACACTGAAGCTTTCTTT.

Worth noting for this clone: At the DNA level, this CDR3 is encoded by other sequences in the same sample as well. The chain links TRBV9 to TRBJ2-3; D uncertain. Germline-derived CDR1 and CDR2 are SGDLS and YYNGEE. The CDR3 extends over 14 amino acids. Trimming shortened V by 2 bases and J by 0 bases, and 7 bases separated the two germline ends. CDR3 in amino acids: CASSVQLSTDTQYF. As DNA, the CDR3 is TGTGCCAGCAGCGTGCAGCTTAGCACAGATACGCAGTATTTT.

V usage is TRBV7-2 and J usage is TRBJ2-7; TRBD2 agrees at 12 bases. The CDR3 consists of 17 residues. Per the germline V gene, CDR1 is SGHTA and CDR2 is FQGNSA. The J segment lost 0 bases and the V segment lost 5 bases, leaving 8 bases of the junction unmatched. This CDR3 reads CASSLTSGRLTSYEQYF. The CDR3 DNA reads TGTGCCAGCAGCCTTACTAGCGGGAGGCTTACCTCCTACGAGCAGTACTTC.

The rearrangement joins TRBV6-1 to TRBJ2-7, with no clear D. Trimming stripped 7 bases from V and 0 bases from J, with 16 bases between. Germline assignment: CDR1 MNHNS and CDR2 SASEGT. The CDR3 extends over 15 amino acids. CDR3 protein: CASTPRQVSSYEQYF. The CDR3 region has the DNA TGTGCCAGCACCCCGAGGCAGGTCAGCTCCTACGAGCAGTACTTC.

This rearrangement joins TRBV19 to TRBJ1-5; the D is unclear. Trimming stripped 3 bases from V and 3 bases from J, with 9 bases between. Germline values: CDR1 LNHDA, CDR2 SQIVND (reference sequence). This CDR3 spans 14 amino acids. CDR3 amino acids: CASSIIQNNQPQHF. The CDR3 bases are TGTGCCAGTAGTATTATTCAGAACAATCAGCCCCAGCATTTT.

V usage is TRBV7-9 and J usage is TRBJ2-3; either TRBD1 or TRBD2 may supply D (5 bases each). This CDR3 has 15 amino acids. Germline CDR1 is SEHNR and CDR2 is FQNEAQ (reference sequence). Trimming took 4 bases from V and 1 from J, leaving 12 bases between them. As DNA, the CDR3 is TGTGCCAGCAGCTGGGACGGGGCCGGCACAGATACGCAGTATTTT. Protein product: CASSWDGAGTDTQYF.

CDR3 nucleotide sequence: TGTGCCAGCAGTACCCTGCCCCAGCGGCCCTACTCCTACGAGCAGTACTTC. Residues: CASSTLPQRPYSYEQYF. The V call is TRBV27, the J call TRBJ2-7, with a weak D call TRBD2 (5 bases). Germline assignment: CDR1 MNHEY and CDR2 SMNVEV (reference sequence). V shed 5 bases and J shed 0 bases, with 20 bases lying between them. The CDR3 covers 17 residues.

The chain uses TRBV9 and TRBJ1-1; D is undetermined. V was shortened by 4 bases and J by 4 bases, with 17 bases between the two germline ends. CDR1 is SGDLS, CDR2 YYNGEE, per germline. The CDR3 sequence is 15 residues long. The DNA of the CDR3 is TGTGCCAGCAGCCCTCCTCTTAGTAAGTTCACTGAAGCTTTCTTT. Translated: CASSPPLSKFTEAFF.

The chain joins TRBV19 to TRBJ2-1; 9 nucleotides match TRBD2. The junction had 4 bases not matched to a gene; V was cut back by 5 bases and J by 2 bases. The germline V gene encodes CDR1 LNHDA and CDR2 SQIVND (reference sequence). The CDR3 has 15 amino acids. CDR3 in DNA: TGTGCCAGTAGTCTAGCGGGACCTACCTACAATGAGCAGTTCTTC. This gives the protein CASSLAGPTYNEQFF.

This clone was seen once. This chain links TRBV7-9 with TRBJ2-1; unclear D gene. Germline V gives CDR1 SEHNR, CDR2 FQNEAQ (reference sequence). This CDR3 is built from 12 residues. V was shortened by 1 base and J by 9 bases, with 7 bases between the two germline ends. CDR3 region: CASSLGQVEQFF. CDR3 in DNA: TGTGCCAGCAGCTTAGGTCAGGTTGAGCAGTTCTTC.